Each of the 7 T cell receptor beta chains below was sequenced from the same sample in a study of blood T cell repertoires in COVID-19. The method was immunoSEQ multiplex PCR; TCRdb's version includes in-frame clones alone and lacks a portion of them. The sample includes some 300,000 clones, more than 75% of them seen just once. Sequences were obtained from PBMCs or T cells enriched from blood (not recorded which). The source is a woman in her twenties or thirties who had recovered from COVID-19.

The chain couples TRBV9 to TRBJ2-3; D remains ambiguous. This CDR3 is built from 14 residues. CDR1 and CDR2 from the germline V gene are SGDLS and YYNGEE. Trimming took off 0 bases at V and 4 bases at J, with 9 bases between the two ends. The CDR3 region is CASSVAHGADTQYF. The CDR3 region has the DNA TGTGCCAGCAGCGTAGCTCACGGTGCAGATACGCAGTATTTT.

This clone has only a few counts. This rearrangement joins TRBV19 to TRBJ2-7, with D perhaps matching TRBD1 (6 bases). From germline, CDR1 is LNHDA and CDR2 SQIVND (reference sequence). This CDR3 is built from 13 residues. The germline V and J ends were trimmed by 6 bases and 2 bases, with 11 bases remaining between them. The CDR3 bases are TGTGCCAGTAGCCTGACAGGTACCTACGAGCAGTACTTC. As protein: CASSLTGTYEQYF.

CDR3 in DNA: TGTGCCAGCTCACCCCAAATGACAGGCCAAGAGACCCAGTACTTC. Protein product: CASSPQMTGQETQYF. This rearrangement joins TRBV18 to TRBJ2-5; a weak D match, TRBD1 (6 bases). The germline gives CDR1 KGHSH, CDR2 LQKENI. This CDR3 contains 15 residues. V was trimmed by 3 bases and J by 1 base, leaving 12 bases between them.

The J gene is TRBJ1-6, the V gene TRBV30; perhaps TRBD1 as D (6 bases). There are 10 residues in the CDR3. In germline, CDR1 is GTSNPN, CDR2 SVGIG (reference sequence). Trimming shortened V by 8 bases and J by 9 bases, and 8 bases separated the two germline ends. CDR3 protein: CAPRGSPLHF. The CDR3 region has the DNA TGTGCCCCCAGGGGTTCACCCCTCCACTTT.

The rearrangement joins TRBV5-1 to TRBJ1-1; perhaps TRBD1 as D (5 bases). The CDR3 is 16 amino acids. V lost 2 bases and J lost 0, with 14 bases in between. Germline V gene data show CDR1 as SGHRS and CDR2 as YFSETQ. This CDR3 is CASSLAQGPMNTEAFF. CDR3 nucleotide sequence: TGCGCCAGCAGCTTAGCTCAGGGCCCAATGAACACTGAAGCTTTCTTT.

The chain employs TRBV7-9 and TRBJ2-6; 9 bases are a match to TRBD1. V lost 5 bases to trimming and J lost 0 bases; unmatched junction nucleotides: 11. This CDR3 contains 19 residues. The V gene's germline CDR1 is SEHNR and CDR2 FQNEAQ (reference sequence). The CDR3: CASSLGTGYSYSGANVLTF. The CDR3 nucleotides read TGTGCCAGCAGCCTCGGGACAGGGTATTCCTACTCTGGGGCCAACGTCCTGACTTTC.

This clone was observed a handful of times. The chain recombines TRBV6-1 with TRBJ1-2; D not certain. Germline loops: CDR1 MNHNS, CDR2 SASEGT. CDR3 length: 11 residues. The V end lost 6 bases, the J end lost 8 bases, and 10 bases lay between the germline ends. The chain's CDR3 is CASSLAGGYTF. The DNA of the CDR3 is TGTGCCAGCAGCTTGGCGGGGGGCTACACCTTC.